Listed here are 20 T cell receptor beta chains from one sample, sequenced in a study of OX40 agonist ivuxolimab in advanced cancers. Repertoires were generated with immunoSEQ multiplex PCR, while TCRdb's copy carries only in-frame clones and drops some. The table records fewer than 35,000 clones, approximately 80% of them present only once. Material: CD4+ or CD8+ T cells sorted from blood, obtained in a trial of the OX40 agonist ivuxolimab. These receptors came from an adult with an advanced solid tumor such as melanoma, head and neck, liver or kidney cancer.

The chain has TRBV6-1 and TRBJ1-5; D call uncertain. The CDR3 totals 15 residues. V shed 5 bases and J shed 4 bases, with 15 bases lying between them. In germline, CDR1 is MNHNS, CDR2 SASEGT. This CDR3 reads CASSTGNSPNQPQHF. As DNA, the CDR3 is TGTGCCAGCAGTACGGGGAATTCCCCAAATCAGCCCCAGCATTTT.

Only a few counts were recorded for this clone. The rearrangement links TRBV5-1 to TRBJ2-7; no clear D gene. CDR3 length: 11 amino acids. Trimming took 0 bases from V and 3 from J, leaving 1 base between them. CDR1 is SGHRS and CDR2 is YFSETQ in the germline V gene. CDR3 in amino acids: CASSLDYEQYF. The CDR3 region has the DNA TGCGCCAGCAGCTTGGACTACGAGCAGTACTTC.

In nucleotides, the CDR3 is TGTGCCAGCAGCTTGGACCCGGGGGGCAACACCGGGGAGCTGTTTTTT. This sequence encodes CASSLDPGGNTGELFF. This chain joins TRBV5-5 and TRBJ2-2, with D tentatively TRBD2 (7 bases). Germline V gives CDR1 SGHKS, CDR2 YYEKEE (reference sequence). The length of the CDR3 is 16 residues. V was clipped by 0 bases and J by 2 bases, with 11 bases between them.

Sample share makes this clone medium-sized. V is TRBV28 and J is TRBJ1-5; no reliable D call. The CDR3 has 13 amino acids. Germline CDR1 MDHEN, CDR2 SYDVKM. The germline V and J ends were trimmed by 2 bases and 2 bases, with 4 bases remaining between them. CDR3 in amino acids: CASSLQGNQPQHF. Here the CDR3 DNA reads TGTGCCAGCAGTTTACAGGGCAATCAGCCCCAGCATTTT. Full variable domain (rest looked up from reference TRBV28 and TRBJ1-5): DVKVTQSSRYLVKRTGEKVFLECVQDMDHENMFWYRQDPGLGLRLIYFSYDVKMKEKGDIPEGYSVSREKKERFSLILESASTNQTSMYLCASSLQGNQPQHFGDGTRLSIL.

This sequence joins TRBV7-9 and TRBJ2-2; D perhaps matches TRBD2 (6 bases). Trimming removed 5 bases from V and 7 bases from J, with 8 bases in between. This CDR3 spans 12 amino acids. Germline V gene lookup returns CDR1 SEHNR and CDR2 FQNEAQ (reference sequence). For the CDR3, the DNA is TGTGCCAGCAGCCCGACTAGCGGGGAGCTGTTTTTT. Amino acid sequence: CASSPTSGELFF.

V is TRBV5-1 and J is TRBJ2-3, with 9 bases aligning to TRBD1. V lost 3 bases and J lost 1; bases outside the gene matches: 0. The CDR3 contains 14 residues. The germline CDR1 and CDR2 sequences are SGHRS and YFSETQ. CDR3 nucleotides: TGCGCCAGCAGCTGGACAGGGGGCACAGATACGCAGTATTTT. It specifies CASSWTGGTDTQYF.

V usage is TRBV30 and J usage is TRBJ2-1, with 15 bases that match TRBD2. Looked up from germline, CDR1 is GTSNPN and CDR2 is SVGIG (reference sequence). CDR3 length equals 18 residues. Germline trimming cut 5 bases from V and 2 bases from J; bases unmatched to any gene: 10. CDR3 region: CAWSQRRTSGGAYNEQFF. CDR3 DNA sequence: TGTGCCTGGTCCCAAAGACGGACTAGCGGGGGGGCCTACAATGAGCAGTTCTTC.

The rearrangement uses TRBV11-2 and TRBJ2-2, with TRBD1 as a possible D gene (5 bases). The length of the CDR3 is 12 residues. Germline V CDR1 and CDR2: SGHAT, FQNNGV. Deletions cut 7 bases from V and 6 bases from J, with 9 bases between. As DNA, the CDR3 is TGTGCCAGCATCAGGGTGCCCGGGGAGCTGTTTTTT. This gives the protein CASIRVPGELFF.

This sequence joins TRBV6-5 and TRBJ2-1; TRBD2 matches at 9 bases. Germline lookup yields CDR1 MNHEY and CDR2 SVGAGI. CDR3 length equals 16 residues. V shed 2 bases, J shed 7 bases, and the junction held 9 bases outside the gene matches. The CDR3 DNA reads as TGTGCCAGCAGTTACGGGCGTCTAGCGGGGCGGAATGAGCAGTTCTTC. Protein product: CASSYGRLAGRNEQFF.

The chain recombines TRBV5-6 with TRBJ1-1; D is unclear. The CDR3 is 17 residues long. The germline gives CDR1 SGHDT, CDR2 YYEEEE. V lost 2 bases and J lost 1, with 18 bases in between. CDR3 nucleotide sequence: TGTGCCAGCAGCTTCCCCGACTCGGTCTTGAGGAACACTGAAGCTTTCTTT. It translates to CASSFPDSVLRNTEAFF. The full variable domain, with the rest looked up from reference TRBV5-6 and TRBJ1-1, is DAGVTQSPTHLIKTRGQQVTLRCSPKSGHDTVSWYQQALGQGPQFIFQYYEEEERQRGNFPDRFSGHQFPNYSSELNVNALLLGDSALYLCASSFPDSVLRNTEAFFGQGTRLTVV.

The genes are TRBV10-3 and TRBJ1-2; the match to TRBD1 covers 9 bases. CDR3 length: 12 residues. Germline CDR1 and CDR2: ENHRY and SYGVKD. The V gene end was trimmed by 8 bases and the J gene end by 10 bases; junction bases not matched to a gene: 8. CDR3 nucleotides: TGTGCCATCGCCGAAGGGACAGGGCACTACACCTTC. Protein: CAIAEGTGHYTF.

The chain links TRBV4-1 to TRBJ2-7; no clear D gene. The V end lost 2 bases, the J end lost 7 bases, and 6 bases lay between the germline ends. Germline V gene sequence: CDR1 MGHRA, CDR2 YSYEKL. The CDR3 length is 11 residues. The CDR3 is CASSQKGEQYF. The CDR3 DNA is TGCGCCAGCAGCCAAAAAGGAGAGCAGTACTTC.

The V gene is TRBV5-6, the J gene TRBJ1-2; D is uncertain. The V and J ends lost 1 base and 2 bases respectively, with 9 bases between them. The CDR3 runs to 14 residues. From germline, CDR1 is SGHDT and CDR2 YYEEEE. DNA for the CDR3: TGTGCCAGCAGCTTGCGCCGGTTCAACTATGGCTACACCTTC. This codes for CASSLRRFNYGYTF.

This clone was seen a handful of times. The J gene is TRBJ2-6, the V gene TRBV5-6; D remains unclear. Germline V CDR1 and CDR2: SGHDT, YYEEEE. Trimming removed 2 bases from V and 1 base from J, with 7 bases in between. This CDR3 contains 15 residues. The CDR3 coding sequence is TGTGCCAGCAGCTTTCAGAGTTCTGGGGCCAACGTCCTGACTTTC. This sequence encodes CASSFQSSGANVLTF. Full variable domain (outside the CDR3, taken from reference TRBV5-6 and TRBJ2-6): DAGVTQSPTHLIKTRGQQVTLRCSPKSGHDTVSWYQQALGQGPQFIFQYYEEEERQRGNFPDRFSGHQFPNYSSELNVNALLLGDSALYLCASSFQSSGANVLTFGAGSRLTVL.

This sequence joins TRBV9 and TRBJ2-1; maybe TRBD2 (5 bases). The ends were cut back, 2 bases at V and 6 bases at J, with 12 bases in the middle. The germline gives CDR1 SGDLS, CDR2 YYNGEE. This CDR3 is built from 14 residues. The CDR3, as DNA: TGTGCCAGCAGCGTGATGTATGAGGGCAATGAGCAGTTCTTC. Translation gives CASSVMYEGNEQFF.

CDR3 coding DNA: TGTGCCAGCTCACAAGGGCAGGGAAGTCAGCCCCAGCATTTT. Translation gives CASSQGQGSQPQHF. The chain uses TRBV18 and TRBJ1-5, with D perhaps matching TRBD1 (5 bases). The ends were cut back, 4 bases at V and 6 bases at J, with 13 bases in the middle. The CDR3 is 14 residues long. The germline V gene has CDR1 KGHSH and CDR2 LQKENI.

The chain links TRBV11-2 to TRBJ2-2, with 7 bases aligning to TRBD1. The CDR3 is made up of 14 amino acids. Germline V CDR1 and CDR2: SGHAT, FQNNGV. V was clipped by 3 bases and J by 5 bases; unmatched bases: 3. The CDR3 DNA reads TGTGCCAGCAGCTTCCTACAGGGGACCGGGGAGCTGTTTTTT. This sequence encodes CASSFLQGTGELFF.

This clone has more than one count but fewer than ten. CDR3 in amino acids: CASSAGPNYEQYF. Here the CDR3 DNA reads TGTGCCAGCAGTGCGGGCCCTAACTACGAGCAGTACTTC. J is TRBJ2-7 and V is TRBV2; no definite D call. CDR1 SNHLY and CDR2 FYNNEI come from the germline V gene. CDR3 length: 13 residues. Trimming cost V 4 bases and J 3 bases, with 10 bases left between them.

The V and J genes are TRBV19 and TRBJ2-1; D gene ambiguous. Trimming stripped 0 bases from V and 4 bases from J, with 7 bases between. The CDR3 totals 14 residues. The germline V gene has CDR1 LNHDA and CDR2 SQIVND (reference sequence). The CDR3 nucleotides are TGTGCCAGTAGTATAGATCCGCGGTACAATGAGCAGTTCTTC. Residues: CASSIDPRYNEQFF.

This clone has just a few counts. The J gene is TRBJ1-2, the V gene TRBV5-4; 9 nucleotides match TRBD1. V lost 1 base, J lost 7 bases, and 11 bases stayed unmatched. The CDR3 spans 16 residues. Germline V gives CDR1 SGHNT, CDR2 YYREEE (reference sequence). The CDR3 spells CASSLPGTGRGGGYTF. CDR3 in DNA: TGTGCCAGCAGCTTGCCCGGGACAGGGCGCGGAGGTGGCTACACCTTC. Filled out from reference TRBV5-4 and TRBJ1-2, the complete variable domain reads ETGVTQSPTHLIKTRGQQVTLRCSSQSGHNTVSWYQQALGQGPQFIFQYYREEENGRGNFPPRFSGLQFPNYSSELNVNALELDDSALYLCASSLPGTGRGGGYTFGSGTRLTVV.